Included here is one TCR beta chain sequence, with context. What it binds is not known. There are 13 residues in the CDR3. Trimming removed 4 bases from V and 0 bases from J, with 6 bases in between. Germline CDR1 MGHRA, CDR2 YSYEKL. Assay used: immunoSEQ multiplex PCR; TCRdb lists only in-frame clones, some missing. Of fewer than 120,000 clones listed, 88% were seen once; the top ten hold around 1.5%. This sample stems from a study of T cell responses to AZD1222 COVID-19 vaccine. Study outcomes and limitations: Spike-specific TCR breadth rose after two AZD1222 doses, and depth rose as well.

The sequences come from peripheral blood, collected on day 0 of AZD1222 vaccination. This clonotype originated in an adult in good health. The chain employs TRBV4-1 and TRBJ1-1; the D is unclear. CDR3 in amino acids: CASSRAMNTEAFF. The CDR3 DNA is TGCGCCAGCAGCCGGGCCATGAACACTGAAGCTTTCTTT.